The rows below give T cell receptor beta chains drawn from one sample of a study of cytomegalovirus exposure and HLA in healthy donors. The table came from immunoSEQ multiplex PCR; TCRdb's copy has only in-frame clones and leaves some out. In the table there are some 160,000 clones, over 80% of which are singletons. Sequences were obtained from PBMCs. These receptors were collected from a woman under 30 in good health and CMV-seronegative. Both conserved end residues are part of each CDR3. The D gene is left open where the match is weak. The size field is filled for only some rows; it gives once, few, many or a size class.

d_call j_call v_call clone_size cdr3_nt cdr3_aa
TRBD1 TRBJ1-1 TRBV9 once TGTGCCAGCAGCGTAAGAAAAGGGACAGGGGGAATGAACACTGAAGCTTTCTTT CASSVRKGTGGMNTEAFF
NA TRBJ1-1 TRBV5-4 NA TGTGCCAGCAGCCGGGCGGGGAACACTGAAGCTTTCTTT CASSRAGNTEAFF
TRBD1 TRBJ1-1 TRBV5-1 NA TGCGCCAGCAGCTTGGTTGCAGGGGGGCGGAACACTGAAGCTTTCTTT CASSLVAGGRNTEAFF
NA TRBJ1-1 TRBV11-2 NA TGTGCCAGCAGCTTAGTTTTCGGGAACACTGAAGCTTTCTTT CASSLVFGNTEAFF
TRBD2 TRBJ2-7 TRBV7-2 once TGTGCCAGCAGCTGGGGGACTAGCAGAAACGGCGAGCAGTACTTC CASSWGTSRNGEQYF
TRBD1 TRBJ2-2 TRBV5-1 NA TGCGCCAGCAGCTGGACAGGGGCCAGGGAGCTGTTTTTT CASSWTGARELFF
NA TRBJ1-2 TRBV5-8 NA TGTGCCAGCAGCTTGGTGGGCAGGCGTTATTATGGCTACACCTTC CASSLVGRRYYGYTF
NA TRBJ2-1 TRBV5-1 NA TGCGCCAGCAGCTTCCAACAACGAAACAATGAGCAGTTCTTC CASSFQQRNNEQFF
NA TRBJ2-7 TRBV7-9 NA TGTGCCAGCAGCTTAGCGCTAAGCGTCGAGCAGTACTTC CASSLALSVEQYF
NA TRBJ2-1 TRBV6-4 NA TGTGCCAGCAGTGACGATAATCAGGGGGGCAATGAGCAGTTCTTC CASSDDNQGGNEQFF
TRBD2 TRBJ2-3 TRBV7-9 NA TGTGCCAGCAGCCCAAGACTAGCGGCAGATACGCAGTATTTT CASSPRLAADTQYF
TRBD1 TRBJ2-5 TRBV5-5 NA TGTGCCAGCAGCCTCGGAAGGACAGGGAGGGAGACCCAGTACTTC CASSLGRTGRETQYF
NA TRBJ1-2 TRBV6-5 NA TGTGCCAGCAAATTTCGCGGGGGAATTCGAGGCTACACCTTC CASKFRGGIRGYTF
TRBD1 TRBJ1-6 TRBV30 NA TGTGCCTGGAGCTATCCGGGGACAGGAAATTCGCCCCTCCACTTT CAWSYPGTGNSPLHF
NA TRBJ2-7 TRBV28 NA TGTGCCAGCAGTACGGACAGCTACGAGCAGTACTTC CASSTDSYEQYF
TRBD1 TRBJ1-4 TRBV30 NA TGTGCCTGGACCGCTCCGGGACAGGCCCGTAATGAAAAACTGTTTTTT CAWTAPGQARNEKLFF
NA TRBJ2-7 TRBV27 NA TGTGCCAGCAGTATAGCCTACGAGCAGTACTTC CASSIAYEQYF
TRBD2 TRBJ2-3 TRBV7-2 NA TGTGCCAGCAGCTCCGGACTAGCGGGGGCGTATACGCAGTATTTT CASSSGLAGAYTQYF
NA TRBJ2-3 TRBV13 NA TGTGCCAGCAGCTTCCCCCGGACAGGCACAGATACGCAGTATTTT CASSFPRTGTDTQYF
NA TRBJ2-7 TRBV28 NA TGTGCCACCCGCAGGGGTGGGTACGAGCAGTACTTC CATRRGGYEQYF
NA TRBJ2-2 TRBV19 NA TGTGCCAGTAGTATAACAGGACCCCGGGAGCTGTTTTTT CASSITGPRELFF
NA TRBJ1-2 TRBV7-9 NA TGTGCCAGCAGCTGGAAACAGGGACATGGCTACACCTTC CASSWKQGHGYTF
NA TRBJ1-1 TRBV6-1 once TGTGCCAGCAGTGAAGGGGGGGTACGGACTGAAGCTTTCTTT CASSEGGVRTEAFF
TRBD2 TRBJ2-2 TRBV28 NA TGTGCCAGCATAGCGGGGGGGCGTACCGGGGAGCTGTTTTTT CASIAGGRTGELFF
NA TRBJ2-3 TRBV5-1 NA TGCGCCAGCAGCCGTGGGAGGCAAAGCACAGATACGCAGTATTTT CASSRGRQSTDTQYF
TRBD1 TRBJ2-3 TRBV2 few TGTGCCAGCAGTTACCCGATACGGGACAGGCTCACAGATACGCAGTATTTT CASSYPIRDRLTDTQYF
NA TRBJ1-2 TRBV5-1 once TGCGCCAGCAGCTTGGATGGGTCAGGCAACTATGGCTACACCTTC CASSLDGSGNYGYTF
TRBD1 TRBJ1-3 TRBV28 NA TGTGCCAGCAGTTTGGGGGTAGGGACAGGCGGAAACACCATATATTTT CASSLGVGTGGNTIYF
TRBD1 TRBJ1-2 TRBV18 NA TGTGCCAGCTCGCGGACAGGGGTGGCTGGCTACACCTTC CASSRTGVAGYTF
NA TRBJ2-5 TRBV10-1 NA TGCGCCAGCAGTGAGTCTTGGCCCGGGGACCAGTACTTC CASSESWPGDQYF
TRBD1 TRBJ2-3 TRBV5-1 NA TGCGCCAGCAGCCTGAGGACAGGGGGCACAGATACGCAGTATTTT CASSLRTGGTDTQYF
TRBD1 TRBJ1-2 TRBV7-9 NA TGTGCCAGCAGCTCCCCACCTAACGGCGGGACAGGGAACTATGGCTACACCTTC CASSSPPNGGTGNYGYTF